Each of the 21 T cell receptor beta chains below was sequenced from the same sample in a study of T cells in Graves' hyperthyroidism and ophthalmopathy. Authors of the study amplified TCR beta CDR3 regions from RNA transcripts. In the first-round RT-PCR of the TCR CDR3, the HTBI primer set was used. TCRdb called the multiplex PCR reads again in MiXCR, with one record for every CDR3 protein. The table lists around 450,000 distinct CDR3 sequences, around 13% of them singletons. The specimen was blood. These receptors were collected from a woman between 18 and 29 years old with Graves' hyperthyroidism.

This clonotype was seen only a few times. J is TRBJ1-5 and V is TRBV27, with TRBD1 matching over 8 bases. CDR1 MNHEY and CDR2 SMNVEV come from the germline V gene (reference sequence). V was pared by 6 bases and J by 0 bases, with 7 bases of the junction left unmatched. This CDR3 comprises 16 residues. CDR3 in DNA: TGTGCCAGCAGCCCACAGGGGGTCTATAGCAATCAGCCCCAGCATTTT. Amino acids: CASSPQGVYSNQPQHF.

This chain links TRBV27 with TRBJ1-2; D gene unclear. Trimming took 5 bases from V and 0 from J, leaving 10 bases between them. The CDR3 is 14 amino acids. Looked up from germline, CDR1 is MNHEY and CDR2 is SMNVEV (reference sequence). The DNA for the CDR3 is TGTGCCAGCAGTCGGGTTGGCGCTAACTATGGCTACACCTTC. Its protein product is CASSRVGANYGYTF.

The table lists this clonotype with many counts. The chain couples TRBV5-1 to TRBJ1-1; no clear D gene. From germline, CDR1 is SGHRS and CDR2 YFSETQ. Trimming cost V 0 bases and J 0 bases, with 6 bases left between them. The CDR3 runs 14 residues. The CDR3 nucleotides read TGCGCCAGCAGCTTGGACATTATGAACACTGAAGCTTTCTTT. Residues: CASSLDIMNTEAFF. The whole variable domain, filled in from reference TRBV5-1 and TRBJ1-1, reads KAGVTQTPRYLIKTRGQQVTLSCSPISGHRSVSWYQQTPGQGLQFLFEYFSETQRNKGNFPGRFSGRQFSNSRSEMNVSTLELGDSALYLCASSLDIMNTEAFFGQGTRLTVV.

This CDR3 reads CASSVHWQGNYGYTF. For the CDR3, the DNA is TGTGCCAGCAGCGTCCACTGGCAGGGGAACTATGGCTACACCTTC. The V and J genes are TRBV9 and TRBJ1-2; tentatively, D is TRBD1 (6 bases). The CDR3 spans 15 residues. The V end lost 2 bases, the J end lost 2 bases, and 13 bases lay between the germline ends. Germline CDR1 is SGDLS and CDR2 is YYNGEE. The full variable domain, in which reference TRBV9 and TRBJ1-2 provide the parts outside the CDR3, is DSGVTQTPKHLITATGQRVTLRCSPRSGDLSVYWYQQSLDQGLQFLIQYYNGEERAKGNILERFSAQQFPDLHSELNLSSLELGDSALYFCASSVHWQGNYGYTFGSGTRLTVV.

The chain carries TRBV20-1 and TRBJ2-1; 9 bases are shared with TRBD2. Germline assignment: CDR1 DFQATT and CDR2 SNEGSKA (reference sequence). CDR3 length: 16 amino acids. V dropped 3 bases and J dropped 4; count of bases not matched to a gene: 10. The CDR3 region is CSASPLGRGGYNEQFF. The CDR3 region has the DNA TGCAGTGCTAGCCCCCTCGGGCGGGGGGGATACAATGAGCAGTTCTTC.

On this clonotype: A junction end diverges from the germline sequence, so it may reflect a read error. CDR3 DNA sequence: TGTGCCGGCAGCTTAGGGGCGGGCCTTAGCACAGATACGCAGTATTTT. The encoded protein is CAGSLGAGLSTDTQYF. The V and J genes are TRBV7-8 and TRBJ2-3, with D perhaps assigned TRBD1 or TRBD2 (5 bases each). Germline V lookup: CDR1 SGHVS, CDR2 FQNEAQ. This CDR3 has 16 amino acids. Looking up the rest from reference TRBV7-8 and TRBJ2-3 gives the full variable domain: GAGVSQSPRYKVAKRGQDVALRCDPISGHVSLFWYQQALGQGPEFLTYFQNEAQLDKSGLPSDRFFAERPEGSVSTLKIQRTQQEDSAVYLCAGSLGAGLSTDTQYFGPGTRLTVL.

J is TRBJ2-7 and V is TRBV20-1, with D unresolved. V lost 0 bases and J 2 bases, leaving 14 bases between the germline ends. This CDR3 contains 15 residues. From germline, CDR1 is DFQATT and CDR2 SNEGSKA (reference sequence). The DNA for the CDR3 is TGCAGTGCTAGAGATAAAACACAGTTCACCTACGAGCAGTACTTC. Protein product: CSARDKTQFTYEQYF.

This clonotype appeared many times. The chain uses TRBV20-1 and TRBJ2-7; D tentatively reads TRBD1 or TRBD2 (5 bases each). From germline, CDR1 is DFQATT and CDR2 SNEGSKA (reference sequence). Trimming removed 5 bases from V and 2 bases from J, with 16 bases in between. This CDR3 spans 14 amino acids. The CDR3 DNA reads TGCAGTGCTTTACTTGAGGGGAGACCCTACGAGCAGTACTTC. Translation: CSALLEGRPYEQYF.

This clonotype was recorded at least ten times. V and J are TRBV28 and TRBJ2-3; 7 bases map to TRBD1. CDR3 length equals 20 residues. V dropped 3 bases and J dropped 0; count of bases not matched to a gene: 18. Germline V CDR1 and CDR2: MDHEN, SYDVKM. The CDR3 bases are TGTGCCAGCAGTTTTTATCCTGAGACAGGGTCTATATCTAGCACAGATACGCAGTATTTT. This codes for CASSFYPETGSISSTDTQYF.

The chain's CDR3 is CSVAKGGQGGDTQYF. The CDR3 coding sequence is TGCAGCGTCGCAAAGGGGGGACAGGGGGGAGATACGCAGTATTTT. The V and J genes are TRBV29-1 and TRBJ2-3; 11 bases are shared with TRBD1. The CDR3 has 15 amino acids. Unmatched junction bases numbered 10, after V lost 6 bases and J lost 5 bases. Germline CDR1 SQVTM, CDR2 ANQGSEA.

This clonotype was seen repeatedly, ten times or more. This chain's CDR3 is CASSAYRVGRENTEAFF. CDR3 nucleotides: TGTGCCAGCAGTGCATACCGAGTGGGCAGGGAGAACACTGAAGCTTTCTTT. The chain joins TRBV25-1 to TRBJ1-1; the D gene is possibly TRBD1 (5 bases). Per the germline V gene, CDR1 is MGHDK and CDR2 is SYGVNS. CDR3 length equals 17 residues. The V end was cut by 4 bases, the J end by 1 base, with 19 bases between.

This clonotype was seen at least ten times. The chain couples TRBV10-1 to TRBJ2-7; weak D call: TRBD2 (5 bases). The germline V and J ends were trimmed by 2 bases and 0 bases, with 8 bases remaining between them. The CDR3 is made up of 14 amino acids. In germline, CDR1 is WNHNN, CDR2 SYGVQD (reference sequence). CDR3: CASSEIRGSYEQYF. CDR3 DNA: TGCGCCAGCAGTGAGATTCGGGGCTCCTACGAGCAGTACTTC.

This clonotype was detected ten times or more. CDR3 protein: CSASTDTQYF. CDR3 nucleotide sequence: TGCAGTGCTAGTACAGATACGCAGTATTTT. The chain uses TRBV20-1 and TRBJ2-3; D is ambiguous. The CDR3 loop spans 10 amino acids. CDR1 and CDR2 (germline): DFQATT, SNEGSKA (reference sequence). V was clipped by 3 bases and J by 3 bases, with 1 base between them.

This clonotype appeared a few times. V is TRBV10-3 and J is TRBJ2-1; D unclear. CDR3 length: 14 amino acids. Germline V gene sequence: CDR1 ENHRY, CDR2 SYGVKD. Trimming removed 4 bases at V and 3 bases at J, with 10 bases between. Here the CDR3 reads CAISARPDYNEQFF. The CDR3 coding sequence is TGTGCCATCAGTGCTCGGCCCGACTACAATGAGCAGTTCTTC.

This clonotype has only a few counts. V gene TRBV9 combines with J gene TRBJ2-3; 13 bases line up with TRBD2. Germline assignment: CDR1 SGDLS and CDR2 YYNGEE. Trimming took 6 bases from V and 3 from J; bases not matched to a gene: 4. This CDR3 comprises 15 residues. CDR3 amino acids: CASTVGLAGTDTQYF. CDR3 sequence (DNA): TGTGCCAGCACCGTGGGACTAGCGGGAACAGATACGCAGTATTTT.

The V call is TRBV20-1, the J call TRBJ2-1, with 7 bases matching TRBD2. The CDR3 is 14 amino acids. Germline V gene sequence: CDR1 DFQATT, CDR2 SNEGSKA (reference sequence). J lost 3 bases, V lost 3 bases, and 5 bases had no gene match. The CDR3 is CSASPLADYNEQFF. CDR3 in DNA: TGCAGTGCTAGTCCCCTAGCGGACTACAATGAGCAGTTCTTC.

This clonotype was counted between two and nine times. The CDR3 sequence: CASSHPSGERGYTGELFF. In DNA, the CDR3 is TGTGCCAGCAGCCACCCGTCGGGGGAGCGGGGATACACCGGGGAGCTGTTTTTT. This chain uses TRBV3-1 with TRBJ2-2; 7 bases agree with TRBD2. Germline loops: CDR1 LGHDT, CDR2 YNNKEL (reference sequence). The CDR3 extends over 18 amino acids. Trimming at V came to 3 bases and at J to 3 bases, leaving 13 bases not matched to a gene.

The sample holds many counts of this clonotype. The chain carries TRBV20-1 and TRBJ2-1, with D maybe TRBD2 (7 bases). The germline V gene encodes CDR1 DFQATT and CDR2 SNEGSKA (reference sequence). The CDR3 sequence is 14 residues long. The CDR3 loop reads CSPKGERENNEQFF. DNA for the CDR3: TGCAGCCCCAAGGGGGAGCGGGAAAACAATGAGCAGTTCTTC.

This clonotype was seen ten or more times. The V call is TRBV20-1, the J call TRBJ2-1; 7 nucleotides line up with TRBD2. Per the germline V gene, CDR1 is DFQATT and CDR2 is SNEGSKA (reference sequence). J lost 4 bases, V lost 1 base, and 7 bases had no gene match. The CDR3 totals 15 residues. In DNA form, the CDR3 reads TGCAGTGCTAGAGGGGGCGGGAGTTTTTACAATGAGCAGTTCTTC. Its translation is CSARGGGSFYNEQFF.

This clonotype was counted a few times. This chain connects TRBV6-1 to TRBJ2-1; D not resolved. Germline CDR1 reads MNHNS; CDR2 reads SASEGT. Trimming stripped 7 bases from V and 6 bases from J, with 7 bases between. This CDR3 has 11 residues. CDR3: CASTWLNEQFF. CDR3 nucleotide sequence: TGTGCCAGCACGTGGCTCAATGAGCAGTTCTTC.

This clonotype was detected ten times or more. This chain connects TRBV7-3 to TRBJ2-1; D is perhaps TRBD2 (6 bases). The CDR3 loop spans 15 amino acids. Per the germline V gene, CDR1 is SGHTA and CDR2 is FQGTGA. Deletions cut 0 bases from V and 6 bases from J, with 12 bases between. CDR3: CASSLTSRESNEQFF. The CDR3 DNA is TGTGCCAGCAGCTTAACGTCCCGGGAGAGCAATGAGCAGTTCTTC.